The next 27 T cell receptor beta chains were all read from a single sample in a study of control samples from healthy donors and cancer patients. Only in-frame clones appear in the TCRdb table, and some are missing; sequencing was by immunoSEQ multiplex PCR. The sample lists 100,000 to 150,000 clones; 90% were seen once. Sequences were obtained from blood. These receptors were collected from a man in his forties or fifties in good health.

In the case of this clone: Within the sample, other DNA sequences also encode this same CDR3. V usage is TRBV6-4 and J usage is TRBJ2-3, with 9 bases identical to TRBD1. The CDR3 runs 15 residues. J lost 0 bases, V lost 6 bases, and 4 bases had no gene match. Germline V lookup: CDR1 MRHNA, CDR2 SNTAGT. The CDR3 nucleotides are TGTGCCAGCAGCCCTACAGGGGGCAGCACAGATACGCAGTATTTT. Protein sequence: CASSPTGGSTDTQYF.

This sequence joins TRBV10-3 and TRBJ1-3; 7 bases are shared with TRBD1. Trimming at V came to 1 base and at J to 0 bases, leaving 9 bases not matched to a gene. This CDR3 spans 18 amino acids. The germline gives CDR1 ENHRY, CDR2 SYGVKD. In DNA form, the CDR3 reads TGTGCCATCAGTGAGTTGGCAGGGGGAACATACTCTGGAAACACCATATATTTT. Protein product: CAISELAGGTYSGNTIYF.

V gene TRBV5-4 combines with J gene TRBJ2-1; possible D gene TRBD1, 5 bases. Germline values: CDR1 SGHNT, CDR2 YYREEE (reference sequence). The ends were cut back, 0 bases at V and 7 bases at J, with 17 bases in the middle. This CDR3 comprises 16 residues. CDR3 in amino acids: CASSLEGVLRINEQFF. Here the CDR3 DNA reads TGTGCCAGCAGCTTGGAAGGGGTGCTACGGATAAATGAGCAGTTCTTC.

The V gene is TRBV6-5, the J gene TRBJ2-7; 8 bases map to TRBD1. Trimming removed 6 bases from V and 3 bases from J; junction bases left unmatched: 4. The CDR3 runs to 13 residues. Germline CDR1 and CDR2: MNHEY and SVGAGI. The CDR3 loop is CASSIRGHYEQYF. The CDR3 nucleotides are TGTGCCAGCAGCATCAGGGGGCACTACGAGCAGTACTTC.

The chain couples TRBV5-1 to TRBJ2-1, with no clear D. Germline values: CDR1 SGHRS, CDR2 YFSETQ. CDR3 length equals 13 residues. Deletions cut 1 base from V and 7 bases from J, with 9 bases between. The CDR3 protein is CASSLTTSNEQFF. DNA of the CDR3: TGCGCCAGCAGCTTGACGACCTCTAATGAGCAGTTCTTC. Variable domain in full (rest from reference TRBV5-1 and TRBJ2-1): KAGVTQTPRYLIKTRGQQVTLSCSPISGHRSVSWYQQTPGQGLQFLFEYFSETQRNKGNFPGRFSGRQFSNSRSEMNVSTLELGDSALYLCASSLTTSNEQFFGPGTRLTVL.

The J gene is TRBJ1-3, the V gene TRBV5-8; D gene unclear. The CDR3 is 18 residues long. V was pared by 1 base and J by 2 bases, with 19 bases between. CDR1 is SGHTS and CDR2 is YDEGEE in the germline V gene. CDR3 DNA: TGTGCCAGCAGCTTGAGGGTGGACCCGGTAAGAGCTGGAAACACCATATATTTT. This encodes CASSLRVDPVRAGNTIYF.

This clone occurred once. The chain carries TRBV6-5 and TRBJ1-1; D is unresolved. CDR1 is MNHEY, CDR2 SVGAGI, per germline. CDR3 length: 14 residues. Trimming removed 5 bases at V and 4 bases at J, with 14 bases between. Written as DNA, the CDR3 is TGTGCCAGCAGTCTTGTGCTGGAAGGCACTGAAGCTTTCTTT. The encoded protein is CASSLVLEGTEAFF.

The chain combines TRBV9 with TRBJ2-3; D not certain. V lost 0 bases, J lost 6 bases, and 5 bases lay in between. Germline assignment: CDR1 SGDLS and CDR2 YYNGEE. The CDR3 is 12 amino acids. CDR3 coding DNA: TGTGCCAGCAGCGTAGGAAGGGATACGCAGTATTTT. Translation: CASSVGRDTQYF.

The CDR3 here is CASSLDPTGQGYTF. CDR3 in DNA: TGTGCCAGCAGCTTAGATCCGACAGGCCAGGGGTACACCTTC. This sequence joins TRBV11-3 and TRBJ1-2; D might be TRBD1 (6 bases). The CDR3 is made up of 14 amino acids. Germline V lookup: CDR1 SGHNT, CDR2 YENEEA. Deletions cut 0 bases from V and 11 bases from J, with 16 bases between.

This rearrangement joins TRBV2 to TRBJ2-3, with 8 positions matching TRBD2. The V segment lost 0 bases and the J segment 4 bases; nucleotides outside the gene matches: 0. The germline gives CDR1 SNHLY, CDR2 FYNNEI. The CDR3 contains 14 residues. The CDR3 coding sequence is TGTGCCAGCAGTGAAGCGACTAGCGCAGATACGCAGTATTTT. It specifies CASSEATSADTQYF.

CDR3 protein: CASSDGREQYF. The CDR3 region has the DNA TGTGCCAGCAGCGATGGGCGAGAGCAGTACTTC. V usage is TRBV9 and J usage is TRBJ2-7; D is ambiguous. The germline gives CDR1 SGDLS, CDR2 YYNGEE. V lost 3 bases and J 7 bases, leaving 8 bases between the germline ends. The CDR3 spans 11 residues. Filled out from reference TRBV9 and TRBJ2-7, the complete variable domain reads DSGVTQTPKHLITATGQRVTLRCSPRSGDLSVYWYQQSLDQGLQFLIQYYNGEERAKGNILERFSAQQFPDLHSELNLSSLELGDSALYFCASSDGREQYFGPGTRLTVT.

This clone was detected only once. The genes are TRBV29-1 and TRBJ2-3; 8 positions agree with TRBD2. V lost 6 bases, J lost 4 bases, and 9 bases stayed unmatched. CDR1 and CDR2 (germline): SQVTM, ANQGSEA. The CDR3 loop spans 14 amino acids. The CDR3 DNA sequence: TGCAGCGTGGATGAGCGGGGGTGGGCAGATACGCAGTATTTT. As protein: CSVDERGWADTQYF.

The chain couples TRBV6-5 to TRBJ1-2, with D perhaps matching TRBD1 (5 bases). V gave up 7 bases and J gave up 4 bases, with 13 bases separating them. This CDR3 has 13 amino acids. Germline V gives CDR1 MNHEY, CDR2 SVGAGI. The CDR3 sequence: CASKSTAFYGYTF. The CDR3 DNA sequence: TGTGCCAGCAAATCGACAGCCTTCTATGGCTACACCTTC.

The chain uses TRBV3-1 (or the pseudogene TRBV3-2) and TRBJ2-3, with 8 bases lining up with TRBD2. The CDR3 loop spans 16 amino acids. Germline CDR1 and CDR2: LGHDT and YNNKEL (reference sequence). V dropped 0 bases and J dropped 6; count of bases not matched to a gene: 8. For the CDR3, the DNA is TGTGCCAGCAGCCAAGAGGTTTTAGCGGGGTTGGATACGCAGTATTTT. Residues: CASSQEVLAGLDTQYF.

The gene calls are TRBV11-2 and TRBJ2-1; D gene uncertain. Germline values: CDR1 SGHAT, CDR2 FQNNGV. The V end lost 5 bases, the J end lost 6 bases, and 8 bases lay between the germline ends. This CDR3 is built from 12 residues. CDR3: CASSQVSNEQFF. CDR3 DNA: TGTGCCAGCAGCCAGGTGAGCAATGAGCAGTTCTTC.

This clone turned up a few times. In nucleotides, the CDR3 is TGTGCCAGCTCTCGGGGTTCCCTTAACACTGAAGCTTTCTTT. Its translation is CASSRGSLNTEAFF. The chain uses TRBV14 and TRBJ1-1; D ambiguous. This CDR3 has 14 residues. CDR1 is SGHDN and CDR2 is FVKESK in the germline V gene. The V end was cut by 8 bases, the J end by 2 bases, with 15 bases between.

This chain connects TRBV27 to TRBJ2-5; TRBD1 is a possible D gene (5 bases). This CDR3 is built from 13 residues. The V end was cut by 3 bases, the J end by 4 bases, with 9 bases between. Germline CDR1 and CDR2: MNHEY and SMNVEV (reference sequence). The CDR3 loop is CASSFRRGETQYF. For the CDR3, the DNA is TGTGCCAGCAGTTTTAGAAGGGGAGAGACCCAGTACTTC.

V gene TRBV7-3 combines with J gene TRBJ2-5; D is uncertain. The CDR3 totals 13 residues. CDR1 and CDR2 (germline): SGHTA, FQGTGA. Trimming left V 5 bases short and J 1 base short, with 8 bases between. CDR3 region: CASSLDIQETQYF. CDR3 coding DNA: TGTGCCAGCAGCCTAGACATCCAAGAGACCCAGTACTTC.

The chain joins TRBV28 to TRBJ1-2, with TRBD1 identical over 7 bases. Germline V gene sequence: CDR1 MDHEN, CDR2 SYDVKM. The CDR3 length is 13 residues. V was pared by 5 bases and J by 5 bases, with 5 bases of the junction left unmatched. The CDR3 DNA reads TGTGCCAGCAGTAGGAGGGACAGATATGGCTACACCTTC. This codes for CASSRRDRYGYTF.

This chain uses TRBV10-2 with TRBJ2-7; 8 bases align to TRBD1. CDR1 WSHSY and CDR2 SAAADI come from the germline V gene. The CDR3 consists of 14 residues. After removal of 4 bases from V and 5 bases from J, the junction contained 7 bases not matched to a gene. CDR3 nucleotides: TGCGCCAGCAGTGGGGGCAGGGGGCGCGACGAGCAGTACTTC. This encodes CASSGGRGRDEQYF.

The chain recombines TRBV12-3 or TRBV12-4 with TRBJ2-3, with D unclear. The V gene lost 6 bases and the J gene lost 4 bases, with 11 bases spanning the gap. The CDR3 sequence is 13 residues long. The CDR3 loop is CASSIGYADTQYF. The CDR3 region has the DNA TGTGCCAGCAGCATAGGGTACGCAGATACGCAGTATTTT.

This sequence joins TRBV3-1 (or the pseudogene TRBV3-2) and TRBJ1-2; tentative D call: TRBD1 (5 bases). Germline V gene sequence: CDR1 LGHDT, CDR2 YNNKEL (reference sequence). The CDR3 contains 14 residues. The V gene lost 2 bases and the J gene lost 6 bases, with 13 bases spanning the gap. CDR3 amino acids: CASSQLAGTHGYTF. The DNA for the CDR3 is TGTGCCAGCAGCCAATTAGCCGGGACCCATGGCTACACCTTC.

This chain joins TRBV20-1 and TRBJ2-2, with 7 bases aligning to TRBD1. The CDR3 runs 13 residues. Looked up from germline, CDR1 is DFQATT and CDR2 is SNEGSKA (reference sequence). Trimming cost V 3 bases and J 5 bases; bases outside gene matches: 3. CDR3 in amino acids: CSASDRVTGELFF. CDR3 DNA: TGCAGTGCTAGTGACAGGGTTACCGGGGAGCTGTTTTTT.

The genes are TRBV7-9 and TRBJ2-7, with D perhaps TRBD2 (5 bases). The CDR3 loop spans 12 amino acids. The germline CDR1 and CDR2 sequences are SEHNR and FQNEAQ (reference sequence). Trimming shortened V by 1 base and J by 6 bases, and 7 bases separated the two germline ends. The CDR3 coding sequence is TGTGCCAGCAGCTTAGAACGGGGCGAGCAGTACTTC. This codes for CASSLERGEQYF.

This rearrangement joins TRBV7-9 to TRBJ2-1; 7 bases are a match to TRBD1. V was clipped by 5 bases and J by 9 bases; unmatched bases: 10. In germline, CDR1 is SEHNR, CDR2 FQNEAQ (reference sequence). The CDR3 covers 14 residues. CDR3: CASSARQGRGEQFF. The CDR3 coding sequence is TGTGCCAGCAGCGCCAGACAGGGTAGGGGTGAGCAGTTCTTC.

This clone was counted between two and nine times. This chain links TRBV2 with TRBJ2-7; 10 bases are a match to TRBD1. The germline CDR1 and CDR2 sequences are SNHLY and FYNNEI. J lost 6 bases, V lost 6 bases, and 8 bases had no gene match. The CDR3 is made up of 14 amino acids. CDR3 region: CASSVAGQGSEQYF. CDR3 sequence (DNA): TGTGCCAGCAGCGTAGCGGGACAGGGGAGCGAGCAGTACTTC.

This clone was recorded once. The rearrangement joins TRBV18 to TRBJ1-3; possible D gene TRBD1, 6 bases. Germline values: CDR1 KGHSH, CDR2 LQKENI. The CDR3 sequence is 16 residues long. The germline V and J ends were trimmed by 3 bases and 4 bases, with 16 bases remaining between them. The CDR3 reads CASSPERGTFGNTIYF. CDR3 nucleotide sequence: TGTGCCAGCTCACCGGAACGGGGGACATTCGGAAACACCATATATTTT. Supplemented by reference TRBV18 and TRBJ1-3, the full variable domain reads NAGVMQNPRHLVRRRGQEARLRCSPMKGHSHVYWYRQLPEEGLKFMVYLQKENIIDESGMPKERFSAEFPKEGPSILRIQQVVRGDSAAYFCASSPERGTFGNTIYFGEGSWLTVV.